The 25 T cell receptor beta chains given below trace back to one sample, sequenced in a study of CD8+CD57+ T cells in acquired aplastic anemia. The template used for profiling TCR beta VDJ and CDR3 was genomic DNA. TCRdb fed the reads into MiXCR, producing one record per CDR3 protein. Seen here are more than 250,000 distinct CDR3 sequences, approximately 55% observed once, and the top ten hold less than 9.5%. Sequences were obtained from sorted CD4+, CD8+, or CD8+CD57+ T cells (not recorded which) from PBMCs. The source of these receptors is a human donor with severe aplastic anemia or a healthy control (not recorded which).

This chain links TRBV15 with TRBJ2-3, with 11 positions matching TRBD2. The trim removed 4 bases at V and 2 bases at J, leaving 2 bases unmatched. The V gene's germline CDR1 is LNHNV and CDR2 YYDKDF (reference sequence). CDR3 length equals 15 residues. The CDR3 here is CATSISGRATDTQYF. DNA of the CDR3: TGTGCCACCAGCATTAGCGGGAGGGCCACAGATACGCAGTATTTT.

The chain's CDR3 is CASSYGQQLNNEQFF. CDR3 nucleotides: TGTGCCAGCAGTTACGGACAGCAGTTAAACAATGAGCAGTTCTTC. The chain joins TRBV6-2 or TRBV6-3 to TRBJ2-1; maybe TRBD1 (6 bases). The germline CDR1 and CDR2 sequences are MNHEY and SVGEGT. V was trimmed by 2 bases and J by 5 bases, leaving 13 bases between them. The CDR3 runs to 15 residues.

This chain joins TRBV5-4 and TRBJ2-2; TRBD2 matches at 9 bases. CDR1 is SGHNT and CDR2 is YYREEE in the germline V gene (reference sequence). The CDR3 consists of 16 residues. The V segment lost 0 bases and the J segment 5 bases; nucleotides outside the gene matches: 5. CDR3 region: CASSLEAGGQTGELFF. CDR3 DNA: TGTGCCAGCAGCTTGGAGGCGGGGGGGCAGACCGGGGAGCTGTTTTTT.

In the case of this clonotype: At one of its ends the junction is not consistent with the germline gene, which may arise from a read error. This chain links TRBV4-1 with TRBJ1-5; no clear D. The CDR3 sequence is 15 residues long. The V gene's germline CDR1 is MGHRA and CDR2 YSYEKL. CDR3 bases: TGTGCCAGCAGCCAAACCCGGTTTAGCAATCAGCCCCAGCATTTT. Translating gives CASSQTRFSNQPQHF.

The chain has TRBV7-9 and TRBJ2-6; D may be TRBD1 or TRBD2 (5 bases each). The CDR3 covers 16 residues. Germline values: CDR1 SEHNR, CDR2 FQNEAQ (reference sequence). V gave up 5 bases and J gave up 1 base, with 12 bases separating them. CDR3: CASSPGAVSGANVLTF. The CDR3, as DNA: TGTGCCAGCAGCCCCGGGGCGGTTTCTGGGGCCAACGTCCTGACTTTC.

The chain joins TRBV2 to TRBJ1-6; D remains ambiguous. Germline assignment: CDR1 SNHLY and CDR2 FYNNEI. V was pared by 6 bases and J by 7 bases, with 22 bases between. The CDR3 sequence is 17 residues long. CDR3: CASSWERATSPNSPLHF. DNA of the CDR3: TGTGCCAGCAGCTGGGAACGAGCCACCAGCCCGAATTCACCCCTCCACTTT.

This chain connects TRBV7-8 to TRBJ1-1, with no clear D. Trimming shortened V by 1 base and J by 0 bases, and 6 bases separated the two germline ends. The CDR3 totals 14 residues. CDR1 is SGHVS, CDR2 FQNEAQ, per germline. CDR3 bases: TGTGCCAGCAGCTTAGGGGCGTTGAACACTGAAGCTTTCTTT. This translates into CASSLGALNTEAFF.

At least ten counts were recorded for this clonotype. This sequence joins TRBV20-1 and TRBJ1-2; maybe TRBD1 (6 bases). CDR3 size: 12 residues. Trimming took 7 bases from V and 0 from J, leaving 9 bases between them. Germline CDR1 is DFQATT and CDR2 is SNEGSKA (reference sequence). The DNA of the CDR3 is TGCAGTGACCGGACAGCTAACTATGGCTACACCTTC. It translates to CSDRTANYGYTF.

There are a few counts of this clonotype. This chain links TRBV7-8 with TRBJ2-3; D is perhaps TRBD1 (6 bases). Looked up from germline, CDR1 is SGHVS and CDR2 is FQNEAQ. The CDR3 contains 13 residues. Trimming pared 4 bases from V and 9 bases from J, leaving 14 bases between. The CDR3 DNA sequence: TGTGCCAGCAGCTACAGGGAAAGTCGCACGCAGTATTTT. It codes for CASSYRESRTQYF.

This clonotype was counted at least ten times. This rearrangement joins TRBV7-9 to TRBJ2-5, with D hard to call. The V gene lost 1 base and the J gene lost 2 bases, with 11 bases spanning the gap. The CDR3 contains 15 residues. Germline-derived CDR1 and CDR2 are SEHNR and FQNEAQ (reference sequence). The CDR3 bases are TGTGCCAGCAGCTTAGGGTTACTTCGGCAAGAGACCCAGTACTTC. Protein product: CASSLGLLRQETQYF.

This clonotype is a singleton in its sample. The chain couples TRBV19 to TRBJ1-2; 10 bases map to TRBD1. Germline V lookup: CDR1 LNHDA, CDR2 SQIVND (reference sequence). The V segment lost 7 bases and the J segment 4 bases; nucleotides outside the gene matches: 3. The CDR3 runs 13 residues. CDR3 amino acids: CASIGTGVYGYTF. CDR3 coding DNA: TGTGCCAGTATAGGGACAGGGGTCTATGGCTACACCTTC.

The J gene is TRBJ1-6, the V gene TRBV7-8; D is possibly TRBD1 (5 bases). The germline V gene has CDR1 SGHVS and CDR2 FQNEAQ. The CDR3 contains 15 residues. Trimming removed 1 base from V and 10 bases from J, with 14 bases in between. In DNA, the CDR3 is TGTGCCAGCAGCTTAGTGGGGGGGAATTCGTCACCCCTCCACTTT. Its protein is CASSLVGGNSSPLHF.

This clonotype showed up many times. The chain combines TRBV9 with TRBJ2-7; D possibly matches TRBD1 or TRBD2 (6 bases each). CDR3 size: 15 residues. Germline assignment: CDR1 SGDLS and CDR2 YYNGEE. Trimming stripped 0 bases from V and 1 base from J, with 11 bases between. CDR3 in DNA: TGTGCCAGCAGCGTAGGTCAGGGGACTTCCTACGAGCAGTACTTC. This translates into CASSVGQGTSYEQYF.

The chain employs TRBV19 and TRBJ2-1, with 12 nucleotides matching TRBD2. The V gene's germline CDR1 is LNHDA and CDR2 SQIVND (reference sequence). With V trimmed by 7 bases and J by 2 bases, 3 bases remained unmatched. CDR3 size: 15 residues. CDR3 bases: TGTGCCAGTACTAGCGGGAGGGGTACCTACAATGAGCAGTTCTTC. Its protein is CASTSGRGTYNEQFF.

CDR3 DNA sequence: TGCAGTTTTGAGGGACTAGCGGGGGAGACCCAGTACTTC. Amino acids: CSFEGLAGETQYF. This chain links TRBV20-1 with TRBJ2-5, with 13 bases that match TRBD2. The CDR3 consists of 13 residues. Germline loops: CDR1 DFQATT, CDR2 SNEGSKA (reference sequence). Losses at the gene ends were 8 bases for V and 5 bases for J; bases not matched to a gene: 5.

This clonotype occurred once. The CDR3 DNA follows: TGTGCCAGCAGCCAACCGGGGGTTGGCTACAACAATGAGCAGTATTTT. It translates to CASSQPGVGYNNEQYF. This sequence joins TRBV7-8 and TRBJ2-3; the D gene is possibly TRBD2 (6 bases). The germline gives CDR1 SGHVS, CDR2 FQNEAQ. V was pared by 5 bases and J by 11 bases, with 26 bases between. CDR3 length: 16 residues. Variable domain in full (rest from reference TRBV7-8 and TRBJ2-3): GAGVSQSPRYKVAKRGQDVALRCDPISGHVSLFWYQQALGQGPEFLTYFQNEAQLDKSGLPSDRFFAERPEGSVSTLKIQRTQQEDSAVYLCASSQPGVGYNNEQYFGPGTRLTVL.

With regard to this clonotype: One junction end disagrees with the germline gene, perhaps due to a read error. This chain uses TRBV20-1 with TRBJ2-7, with a tentative D call TRBD2 (7 bases). The CDR3 sequence is 14 residues long. Germline loops: CDR1 DFQATT, CDR2 SNEGSKA (reference sequence). The CDR3 loop is CSARDGGRSYEQYF. The CDR3 DNA sequence: TGCAGTGCCAGAGACGGGGGGCGCTCCTACGAGCAGTACTTC.

This clonotype was seen at least ten times. This chain uses TRBV29-1 with TRBJ2-7; a possible D gene is TRBD1 (5 bases). V lost 6 bases to trimming and J lost 3 bases, with 9 bases between them. Germline CDR1 reads SQVTM; CDR2 reads ANQGSEA. The CDR3 extends over 11 amino acids. The CDR3 bases are TGCAGCGTGGATACAGGCTACGAGCAGTACTTC. Translation: CSVDTGYEQYF.

This chain uses TRBV7-9 with TRBJ2-7; a possible D gene is TRBD2 (6 bases). The germline CDR1 and CDR2 sequences are SEHNR and FQNEAQ (reference sequence). The CDR3 spans 14 residues. V lost 5 bases to trimming and J lost 2 bases, with 13 bases between them. The DNA of the CDR3 is TGTGCCAGCAGCGTGGAGTCGGGGGCCTACGAGCAGTACTTC. Translated, it gives CASSVESGAYEQYF.

This clonotype was observed at least ten times. V and J are TRBV7-6 and TRBJ2-1; 11 bases are a match to TRBD2. There are 17 residues in the CDR3. CDR1 SGHVS and CDR2 FNYEAQ come from the germline V gene. With 5 bases clipped from V and 4 bases from J, the junction kept 10 bases outside the gene matches. The CDR3 DNA reads TGTGCCAGCAGCCAACTGGGACTAGCGGCCCATTACAATGAGCAGTTCTTC. This codes for CASSQLGLAAHYNEQFF.

CDR3 region: CASSAGMNSPLHF. CDR3 coding DNA: TGTGCCAGCAGCGCCGGGATGAATTCACCCCTCCACTTT. The V gene is TRBV19, the J gene TRBJ1-6, with no clear D. This CDR3 is 13 amino acids long. The V gene lost 9 bases and the J gene lost 7 bases, with 13 bases spanning the gap. Germline loops: CDR1 LNHDA, CDR2 SQIVND (reference sequence). The full variable domain, completed using reference TRBV19 and TRBJ1-6, is DGGITQSPKYLFRKEGQNVTLSCEQNLNHDAMYWYRQDPGQGLRLIYYSQIVNDFQKGDIAEGYSVSREKKESFPLTVTSAQKNPTAFYLCASSAGMNSPLHFGNGTRLTVT.

This clonotype has a count of ten or more. The V gene is TRBV6-5, the J gene TRBJ2-1, with D possibly matching TRBD1 (5 bases). The germline V and J ends were trimmed by 6 bases and 5 bases, with 14 bases remaining between them. Germline V lookup: CDR1 MNHEY, CDR2 SVGAGI. The CDR3 runs 14 residues. DNA of the CDR3: TGTGCCAGCAGCCTAATCGACAGAGACAATGAGCAGTTCTTC. Its translation: CASSLIDRDNEQFF.

CDR3 in DNA: TGCAGCGTTGAAGTCTATGAGGGTTCTGGAAACACCATATATTTT. It is translated as CSVEVYEGSGNTIYF. The chain is built from TRBV29-1 and TRBJ1-3; the D is unclear. Per germline, CDR1 SQVTM and CDR2 ANQGSEA. This CDR3 region has 15 residues. V was clipped by 1 base and J by 1 base, with 11 bases between them.

This rearrangement joins TRBV2 to TRBJ2-5, with a tentative D call TRBD1 (6 bases). There are 14 residues in the CDR3. The germline gives CDR1 SNHLY, CDR2 FYNNEI. The V end lost 6 bases, the J end lost 5 bases, and 16 bases lay between the germline ends. This CDR3 reads CASRDKTGFETQYF. CDR3 coding DNA: TGTGCCAGCAGGGATAAAACAGGGTTTGAGACCCAGTACTTC. The complete variable domain, with remaining parts taken from reference TRBV2 and TRBJ2-5, reads EPEVTQTPSHQVTQMGQEVILRCVPISNHLYFYWYRQILGQKVEFLVSFYNNEISEKSEIFDDQFSVERPDGSNFTLKIRSTKLEDSAMYFCASRDKTGFETQYFGPGTRLLVL.

The V and J genes are TRBV14 and TRBJ2-5, with 12 bases aligning to TRBD2. The V gene's germline CDR1 is SGHDN and CDR2 FVKESK. CDR3 length: 15 residues. Trimming at V came to 5 bases and at J to 4 bases, leaving 5 bases not matched to a gene. The CDR3 here is CASSVRTSGVETQYF. For the CDR3, the DNA is TGTGCCAGCAGCGTCCGGACTAGCGGGGTAGAGACCCAGTACTTC.